This TCR beta chain was recovered during a study of identical twins. This clonotype was picked up a small number of times. The antigen remains undetermined. It was template switching that added a universal primer site, and there were unique molecular identifiers on the cDNA. MiXCR, applied by TCRdb to the 5' RACE reads, yields one record per CDR3 protein. Among about 1.7 million distinct CDR3 sequences listed, 32% were seen once. Study-wide points: Among out-of-frame alpha sequences shared by twins, low generation probability occurred in excess.

The CDR3 runs to 11 residues. Looked up from germline, CDR1 is DFQATT and CDR2 is SNEGSKA (reference sequence). The V and J ends lost 7 bases and 5 bases respectively, with 11 bases between them. Sequencing was carried out using cord blood. J is TRBJ1-2 and V is TRBV20-1; weak D call: TRBD1 (5 bases). This receptor was identified in a newborn girl in good health. The CDR3 sequence: CSESQGYGYTF. CDR3 nucleotides: TGCAGTGAGAGCCAGGGATATGGCTACACCTTC.